This is a list of T cell receptor beta chains from one sample in a study of T cell changes during pregnancy in multiple sclerosis. Profiled with immunoSEQ multiplex PCR; TCRdb holds only in-frame clones, not every one. Among 91,000 or so clones listed, approximately 93% were seen once. Sequences were derived from peripheral blood, sampled after pregnancy. The receptors here all came from a female donor with multiple sclerosis, enrolled in a pregnancy study. CDR3s include the opening cysteine and the closing phenylalanine or tryptophan. A D gene is named only where the DNA matches it firmly. Expanded clones are given a class, and other clones once, few, many or no size at all.

v_call,clone_size,d_call,j_call,cdr3_aa,cdr3_nt
TRBV6-5,.,TRBD1,TRBJ2-5,CASSTDRGQQETQYF,TGTGCCAGCAGCACCGACAGGGGCCAACAAGAGACCCAGTACTTC
TRBV30,.,.,TRBJ2-3,CAWNPGTDTQYF,TGTGCCTGGAACCCGGGCACAGATACGCAGTATTTT
TRBV7-9,.,TRBD2,TRBJ2-1,CASTGLAGDNEQFF,TGTGCCAGCACGGGACTAGCGGGAGACAATGAGCAGTTCTTC
TRBV10-1,.,.,TRBJ2-7,CASSEMAGRSYEQYF,TGCGCCAGCAGTGAGATGGCAGGGCGATCGTACGAGCAGTACTTC
TRBV19,few,.,TRBJ1-4,CASSILSDSREKLFF,TGTGCCAGTAGTATATTATCGGACAGCCGTGAAAAACTGTTTTTT
TRBV5-6,.,TRBD1,TRBJ2-5,CASSLASGTGRGTQYF,TGTGCCAGCAGCTTGGCCTCTGGGACAGGGAGGGGGACCCAGTACTTC
TRBV9,.,.,TRBJ2-5,CASSVGPQGQETQYF,TGTGCCAGCAGCGTGGGGCCCCAGGGACAAGAGACCCAGTACTTC
TRBV12-5,.,.,TRBJ2-3,CASAPGHRTDTQYF,TGTGCTAGTGCCCCGGGACACCGCACAGATACGCAGTATTTT
TRBV2,.,.,TRBJ1-1,CASSELGATSTEAFF,TGTGCCAGCAGTGAATTGGGGGCGACGAGCACTGAAGCTTTCTTT
TRBV23-1,.,.,TRBJ1-1,CASSQFKAFF,TGCGCCAGCAGTCAATTTAAAGCTTTCTTT
TRBV6-5,.,TRBD2,TRBJ2-7,CASRTRLAGSYEQYF,TGTGCCAGCAGAACCCGACTAGCGGGATCCTACGAGCAGTACTTC
TRBV19,.,TRBD1,TRBJ1-4,CATGTANEKLFF,TGTGCCACCGGGACAGCTAATGAAAAACTGTTTTTT
TRBV13,.,TRBD2,TRBJ2-3,CASSSRLAGGTDTQYF,TGTGCCAGCAGCTCCCGACTAGCGGGGGGCACAGATACGCAGTATTTT
TRBV19,.,TRBD2,TRBJ2-1,CASSIGLAGFFNKQFF,TGTGCCAGTAGTATCGGACTAGCGGGGTTCTTCAATAAGCAGTTCTTC
TRBV7-2,once,.,TRBJ2-1,CASSLQVTGSYNEQFF,TGTGCCAGCAGCTTACAGGTGACCGGCTCCTACAATGAGCAGTTCTTC
TRBV6-5,.,.,TRBJ1-2,CASSYSGGAGGYTF,TGTGCCAGCAGTTACTCCGGGGGGGCCGGTGGCTACACCTTC